This T cell receptor beta chain was identified during a study of monozygotic twins with inflammatory bowel disease. Each CDR3 protein gets one entry in TCRdb, which reprocessed the 5' RACE reads and gives no DNA. This sample contains approximately 420,000 distinct CDR3 sequences. No T cells were sorted before total RNA was taken from whole blood. Germline CDR1 MNHEY, CDR2 SVGAGI. CDR3 length equals 13 residues. Details on this clonotype: What it binds is unknown.

Findings and caveats of the study: Compared with healthy twins, IBD patients shared fewer clonotypes with others, especially with disease activity. Telling apart the different T cell subtypes was not possible.

The TCR originated in a human donor with ulcerative colitis or Crohn's disease, or a healthy co-twin of an affected twin (not recorded which). The gene calls are TRBV6-5 and TRBJ2-2; TCRdb's D call of TRBD1 is untestable without DNA. Sequencing input: blood. The CDR3: CASNRDNTGELFF.